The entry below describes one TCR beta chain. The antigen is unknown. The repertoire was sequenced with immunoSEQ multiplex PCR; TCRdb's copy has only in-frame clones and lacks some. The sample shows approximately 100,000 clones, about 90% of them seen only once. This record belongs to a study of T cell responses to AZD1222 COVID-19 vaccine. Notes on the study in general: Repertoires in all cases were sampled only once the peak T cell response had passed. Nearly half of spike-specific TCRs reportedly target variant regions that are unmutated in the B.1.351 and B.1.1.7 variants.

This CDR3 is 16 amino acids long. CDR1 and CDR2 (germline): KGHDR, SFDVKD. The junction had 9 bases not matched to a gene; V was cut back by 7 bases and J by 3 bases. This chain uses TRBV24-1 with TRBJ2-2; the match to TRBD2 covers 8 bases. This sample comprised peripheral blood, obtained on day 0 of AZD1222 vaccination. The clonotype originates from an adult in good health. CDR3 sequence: CATRARGAGDTGELFF. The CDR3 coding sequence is TGTGCCACCAGAGCGCGGGGGGCGGGAGACACCGGGGAGCTGTTTTTT.